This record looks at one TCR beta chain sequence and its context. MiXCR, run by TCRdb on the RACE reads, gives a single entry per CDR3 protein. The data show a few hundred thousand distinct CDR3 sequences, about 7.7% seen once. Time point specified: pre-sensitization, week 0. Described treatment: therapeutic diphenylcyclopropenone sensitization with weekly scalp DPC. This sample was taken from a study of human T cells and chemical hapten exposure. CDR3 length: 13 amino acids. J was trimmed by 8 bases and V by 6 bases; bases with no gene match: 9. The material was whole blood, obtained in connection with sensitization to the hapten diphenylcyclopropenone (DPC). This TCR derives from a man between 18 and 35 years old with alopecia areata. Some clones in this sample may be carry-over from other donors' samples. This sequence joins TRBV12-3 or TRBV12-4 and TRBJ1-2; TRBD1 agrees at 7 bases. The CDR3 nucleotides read TGTGCCAGCAGACCAGACAGGGCGGCGGGCTACACCTTC. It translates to CASRPDRAAGYTF.